This T cell receptor (beta chain) was recovered during a study of human T cells and chemical hapten exposure. Study as a whole: Epicutaneous patch tests delivered 0.01% DPC to the upper back, with evaluation at 6 days. Mostly female, the patients presented with alopecia areata, totalis or universalis. Per-sample variation in TCR yield stemmed mainly from small pooled library volume differences.

Via MiXCR, TCRdb re-called the RACE reads, giving one row per CDR3 protein. The sample lists under 200,000 distinct CDR3 sequences, 13% to 15% occurring once. Time point meaning: patch test 1, 2 weeks after DPC sensitization. The treatment: therapeutic diphenylcyclopropenone sensitization with weekly scalp DPC. Unfractionated whole blood yielded the extracted total RNA. This CDR3 spans 16 amino acids. CDR1 is SQVTM and CDR2 is ANQGSEA in the germline V gene. Germline trimming cut 6 bases from V and 3 bases from J; bases unmatched to any gene: 14. The table lists this clonotype with a few counts. This chain joins TRBV29-1 and TRBJ2-3; 8 bases are a match to TRBD2. The sequenced sample was whole blood, obtained in connection with sensitization to the hapten diphenylcyclopropenone (DPC). This TCR came from a woman in her 30s with alopecia areata. Some clones in this sample may be carry-over from other donors' samples. This chain's CDR3 is CSVAPGLGITTDTQYF. The CDR3 DNA is TGCAGCGTAGCACCGGGACTAGGGATAACGACAGATACGCAGTATTTT.